The 13 T cell receptor beta chains below were found in one sample sequenced in a study of T cell changes during pregnancy in multiple sclerosis. Assay: immunoSEQ multiplex PCR; the TCRdb copy retains only in-frame clones and omits some. The sample holds roughly 40,000 clones, around 92% seen once. Specimen: CD4+ T cells from peripheral blood mononuclear cells, collected after pregnancy. These receptors all come from a female donor in good health, enrolled as a control in a pregnancy study.

The V gene is TRBV6-1, the J gene TRBJ1-1; possibly TRBD1 for D (5 bases). Germline V gene sequence: CDR1 MNHNS, CDR2 SASEGT. V was cut by 2 bases and J by 3 bases, with 10 bases left in between. The CDR3 has 14 amino acids. The CDR3 here is CASSERGRDTEAFF. CDR3 in DNA: TGTGCCAGCAGTGAACGAGGCAGGGACACTGAAGCTTTCTTT.

The table lists this clone with a count of one. This chain uses TRBV5-1 with TRBJ2-7, with D possibly matching TRBD1 (6 bases). V was trimmed by 4 bases and J by 2 bases, leaving 10 bases between them. This CDR3 is built from 13 residues. Germline V gene sequence: CDR1 SGHRS, CDR2 YFSETQ. The CDR3 reads CASSGGSTYEQYF. Written as DNA, the CDR3 is TGCGCCAGCAGCGGGGGCAGTACCTACGAGCAGTACTTC.

The chain's CDR3 is CASSVASTGGLGEKLFF. The DNA of the CDR3 is TGTGCCAGCAGCGTAGCCTCTACCGGGGGGTTGGGCGAAAAACTGTTTTTT. The chain employs TRBV9 and TRBJ1-4; D is perhaps TRBD1 (5 bases). Per the germline V gene, CDR1 is SGDLS and CDR2 is YYNGEE. The CDR3 is 17 amino acids. With 0 bases removed from V and 8 bases from J, the gap between germline ends came to 20 bases.

V and J are TRBV25-1 and TRBJ2-4, with TRBD2 matching over 8 bases. CDR3 length: 16 residues. The V gene end was trimmed by 5 bases and the J gene end by 3 bases; junction bases not matched to a gene: 9. The germline V gene has CDR1 MGHDK and CDR2 SYGVNS. The CDR3 coding sequence is TGTGCCAGCAGTACCCGGGAGGGGGTCGGCAAAAACATTCAGTACTTC. Translation gives CASSTREGVGKNIQYF.

This sequence joins TRBV5-1 and TRBJ2-3; 10 bases are shared with TRBD1. Germline assignment: CDR1 SGHRS and CDR2 YFSETQ. This CDR3 is built from 16 residues. With 4 bases clipped from V and 6 bases from J, the junction kept 11 bases outside the gene matches. CDR3 DNA sequence: TGCGCCAGCAGCCCTATGGGGACAGGGGCGGGGGATACGCAGTATTTT. Amino acids: CASSPMGTGAGDTQYF.

The gene calls are TRBV27 and TRBJ2-7; no clear D. V was trimmed by 4 bases and J by 8 bases, leaving 9 bases between them. Germline assignment: CDR1 MNHEY and CDR2 SMNVEV (reference sequence). The CDR3 totals 11 residues. CDR3 loop: CASSSGLKQYF. The CDR3 coding sequence is TGTGCCAGCAGTTCTGGCCTTAAGCAGTACTTC.

The chain uses TRBV6-1 and TRBJ1-2; D perhaps matches TRBD1 (5 bases). V shed 10 bases and J shed 7 bases, with 13 bases lying between them. CDR1 MNHNS and CDR2 SASEGT come from the germline V gene. This CDR3 is 11 amino acids long. This CDR3 reads CATVRAGGYTF. CDR3 in DNA: TGTGCCACCGTCAGGGCCGGTGGCTACACCTTC.

This clone has just a few counts. J is TRBJ1-2 and V is TRBV5-4; D unclear. Trimming took 5 bases from V and 2 from J, leaving 10 bases between them. CDR1 and CDR2 (germline): SGHNT, YYREEE (reference sequence). CDR3 length: 13 amino acids. Written as DNA, the CDR3 is TGTGCCAGCAGTCGGCGGGTGAACTATGGCTACACCTTC. This sequence encodes CASSRRVNYGYTF.

The V call is TRBV12-5, the J call TRBJ1-1, with D possibly matching TRBD1 (5 bases). The CDR3 contains 13 residues. Trimming left V 2 bases short and J 1 base short, with 5 bases between. CDR1 and CDR2 (germline): LGHNT, FRNRAP. The CDR3 region is CASGLTGNTEAFF. CDR3 sequence (DNA): TGTGCTAGTGGTTTGACAGGGAACACTGAAGCTTTCTTT.

This chain connects TRBV29-1 to TRBJ1-4; no definite D call. Germline CDR1 SQVTM, CDR2 ANQGSEA. The CDR3 extends over 14 amino acids. V was cut by 4 bases and J by 0 bases, with 9 bases left in between. CDR3 amino acids: CSVGMGATNEKLFF. For the CDR3, the DNA is TGCAGCGTTGGAATGGGAGCAACTAATGAAAAACTGTTTTTT.

V gene TRBV6-1 combines with J gene TRBJ1-5; D remains ambiguous. This CDR3 spans 13 amino acids. V lost 7 bases, J lost 4 bases, and 11 bases lay in between. CDR1 is MNHNS, CDR2 SASEGT, per germline. The CDR3, as DNA: TGTGCCAGCAAAATGTCCCCAAATCAGCCCCAGCATTTT. Amino acids: CASKMSPNQPQHF.

This chain uses TRBV9 with TRBJ1-5; TRBD1 matches at 10 bases. Germline values: CDR1 SGDLS, CDR2 YYNGEE. V lost 3 bases, J lost 9 bases, and 6 bases stayed unmatched. This CDR3 spans 14 amino acids. The CDR3 nucleotides read TGTGCCAGCAGCGCTAGGACAGGGGGAGGGCCCCAGCATTTT. It translates to CASSARTGGGPQHF.

The chain is built from TRBV18 and TRBJ1-1; the D gene is possibly TRBD1 (6 bases). V lost 5 bases and J 3 bases, leaving 16 bases between the germline ends. The CDR3 spans 15 residues. Germline values: CDR1 KGHSH, CDR2 LQKENI. The CDR3 DNA sequence: TGTGCCAGCTCAGATTGGGGTTCAGGGGACACTGAAGCTTTCTTT. This gives the protein CASSDWGSGDTEAFF.